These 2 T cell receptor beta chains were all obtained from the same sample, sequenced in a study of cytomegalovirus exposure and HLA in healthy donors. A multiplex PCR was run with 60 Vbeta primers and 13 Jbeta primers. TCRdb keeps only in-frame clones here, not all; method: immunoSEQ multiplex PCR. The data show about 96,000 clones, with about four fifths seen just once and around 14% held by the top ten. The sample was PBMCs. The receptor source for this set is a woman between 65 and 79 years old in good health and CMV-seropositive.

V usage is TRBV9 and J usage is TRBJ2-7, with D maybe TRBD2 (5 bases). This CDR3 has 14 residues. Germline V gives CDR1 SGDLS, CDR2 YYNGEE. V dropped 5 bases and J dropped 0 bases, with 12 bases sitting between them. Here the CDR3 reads CASSLRVSSYEQYF. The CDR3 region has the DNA TGTGCCAGCAGTCTGCGGGTAAGCTCCTACGAGCAGTACTTC. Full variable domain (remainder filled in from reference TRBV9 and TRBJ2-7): DSGVTQTPKHLITATGQRVTLRCSPRSGDLSVYWYQQSLDQGLQFLIQYYNGEERAKGNILERFSAQQFPDLHSELNLSSLELGDSALYFCASSLRVSSYEQYFGPGTRLTVT.

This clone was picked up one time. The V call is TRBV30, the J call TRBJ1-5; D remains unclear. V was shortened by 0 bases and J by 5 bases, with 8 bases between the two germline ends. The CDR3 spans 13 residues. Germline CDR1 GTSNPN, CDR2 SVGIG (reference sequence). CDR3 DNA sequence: TGTGCCTGGAGTGTGTCTTTCGATCAGCCCCAGCATTTT. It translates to CAWSVSFDQPQHF.